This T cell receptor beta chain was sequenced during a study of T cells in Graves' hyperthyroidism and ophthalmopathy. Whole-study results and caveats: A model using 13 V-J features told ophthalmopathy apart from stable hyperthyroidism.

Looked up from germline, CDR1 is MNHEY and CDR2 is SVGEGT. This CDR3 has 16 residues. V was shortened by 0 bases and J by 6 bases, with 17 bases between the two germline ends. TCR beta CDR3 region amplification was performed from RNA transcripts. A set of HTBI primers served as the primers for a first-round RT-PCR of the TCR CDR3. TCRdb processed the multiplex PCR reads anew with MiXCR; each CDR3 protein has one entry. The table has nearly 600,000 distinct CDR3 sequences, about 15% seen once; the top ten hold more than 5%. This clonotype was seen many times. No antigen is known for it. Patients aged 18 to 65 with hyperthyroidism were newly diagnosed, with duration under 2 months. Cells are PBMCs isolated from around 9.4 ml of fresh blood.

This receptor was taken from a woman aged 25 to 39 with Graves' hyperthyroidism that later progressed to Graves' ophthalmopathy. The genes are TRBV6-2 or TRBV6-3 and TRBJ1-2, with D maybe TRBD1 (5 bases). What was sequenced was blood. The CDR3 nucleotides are TGTGCCAGCAGTTACTCGAAACGGGGGAGAGTGGATGGCTACACCTTC. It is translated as CASSYSKRGRVDGYTF.